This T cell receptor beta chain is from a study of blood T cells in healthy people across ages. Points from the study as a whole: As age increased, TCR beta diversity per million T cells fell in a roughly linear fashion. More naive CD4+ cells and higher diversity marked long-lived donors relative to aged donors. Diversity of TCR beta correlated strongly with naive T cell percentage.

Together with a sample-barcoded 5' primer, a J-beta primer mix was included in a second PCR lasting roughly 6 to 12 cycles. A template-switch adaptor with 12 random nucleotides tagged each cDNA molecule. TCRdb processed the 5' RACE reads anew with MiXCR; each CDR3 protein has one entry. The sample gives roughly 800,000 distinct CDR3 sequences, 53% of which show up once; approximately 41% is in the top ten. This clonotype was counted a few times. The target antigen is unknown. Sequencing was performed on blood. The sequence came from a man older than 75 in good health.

Written as DNA, the CDR3 is TGTGCCAGCAGTTACCGTCTGTTAGATCTGCAGTTCTTC. It translates to CASSYRLLDLQFF. The chain links TRBV6-6 to TRBJ2-1, with D hard to call. Germline V gene data show CDR1 as MNHNY and CDR2 as SVGAGI (reference sequence). V was trimmed by 2 bases and J by 12 bases, leaving 14 bases between them. CDR3 size: 13 residues.